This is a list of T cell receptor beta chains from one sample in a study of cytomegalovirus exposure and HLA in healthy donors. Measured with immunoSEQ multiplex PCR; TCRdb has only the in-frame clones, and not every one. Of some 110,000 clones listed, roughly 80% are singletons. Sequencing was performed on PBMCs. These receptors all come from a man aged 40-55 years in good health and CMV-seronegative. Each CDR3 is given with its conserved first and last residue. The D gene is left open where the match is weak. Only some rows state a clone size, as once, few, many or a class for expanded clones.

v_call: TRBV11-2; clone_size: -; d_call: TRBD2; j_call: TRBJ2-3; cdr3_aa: CASSSGLSADTQYF; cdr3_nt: TGTGCCAGCAGCTCGGGACTATCCGCTGATACGCAGTATTTT
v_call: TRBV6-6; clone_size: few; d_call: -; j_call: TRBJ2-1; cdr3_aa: CASSAREGGINGEQFF; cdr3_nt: TGTGCCAGCAGCGCTCGGGAAGGGGGTATTAATGGAGAGCAGTTCTTC
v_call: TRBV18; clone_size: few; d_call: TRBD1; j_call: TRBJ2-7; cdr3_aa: CASSGQGSAYEQYF; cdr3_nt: TGTGCCAGCTCAGGACAGGGTTCGGCTTACGAGCAGTACTTC
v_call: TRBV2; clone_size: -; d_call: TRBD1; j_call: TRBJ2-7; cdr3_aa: CASTRRDPGQGSGEQYF; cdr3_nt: TGTGCCAGCACCCGGAGGGATCCGGGACAGGGGAGCGGCGAGCAGTACTTC
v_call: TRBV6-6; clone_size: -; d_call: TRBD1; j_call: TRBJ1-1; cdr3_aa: CASSTSGTGGTEAFF; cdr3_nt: TGTGCCAGCAGTACGTCCGGGACAGGAGGCACTGAAGCTTTCTTT
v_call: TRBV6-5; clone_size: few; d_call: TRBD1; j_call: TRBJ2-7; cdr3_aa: CASSRQGDSYEQYF; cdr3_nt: TGTGCCAGCAGTCGACAGGGGGACTCCTACGAGCAGTACTTC
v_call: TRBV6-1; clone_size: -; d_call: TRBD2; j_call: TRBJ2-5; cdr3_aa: CASRQRGGETQYF; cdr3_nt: TGTGCCAGCAGACAGCGGGGAGGGGAGACCCAGTACTTC
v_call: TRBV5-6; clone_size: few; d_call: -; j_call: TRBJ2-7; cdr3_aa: CASSAAPGRGIAEQYF; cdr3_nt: TGTGCCAGCAGCGCCGCCCCAGGGCGGGGAATAGCCGAGCAGTACTTC
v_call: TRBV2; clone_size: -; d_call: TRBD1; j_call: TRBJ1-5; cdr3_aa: CASSEEGTAPSSSNQPQHF; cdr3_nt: TGTGCCAGCAGTGAAGAAGGGACAGCTCCCTCTTCGAGCAATCAGCCCCAGCATTTT
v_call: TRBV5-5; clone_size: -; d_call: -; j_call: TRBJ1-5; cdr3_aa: CASSLDQGMRPQHF; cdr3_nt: TGTGCCAGCAGCTTGGACCAGGGAATGAGGCCCCAGCATTTT
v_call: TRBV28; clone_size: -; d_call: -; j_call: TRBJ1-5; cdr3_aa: CASSTSSPGSNQPQHF; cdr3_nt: TGTGCCAGCAGTACGTCATCCCCGGGGAGCAATCAGCCCCAGCATTTT
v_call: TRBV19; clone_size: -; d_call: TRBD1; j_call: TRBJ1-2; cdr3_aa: CASSAGQGGYGYTF; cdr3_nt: TGTGCCAGTAGTGCGGGACAGGGAGGATATGGCTACACCTTC
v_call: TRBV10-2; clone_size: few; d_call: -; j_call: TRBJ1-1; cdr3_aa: CASSDRVTEAFF; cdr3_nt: TGCGCCAGCAGTGACCGGGTCACTGAAGCTTTCTTT
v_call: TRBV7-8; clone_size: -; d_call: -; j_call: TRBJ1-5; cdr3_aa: CASSPGQGQSNQPQHF; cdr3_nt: TGTGCCAGCAGCCCGGGCCAAGGACAGAGCAATCAGCCCCAGCATTTT
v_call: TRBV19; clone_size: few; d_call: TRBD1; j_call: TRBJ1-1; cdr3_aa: CASRPGQGAGDTEAFF; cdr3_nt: TGTGCCAGCCGACCGGGACAGGGGGCCGGTGACACTGAAGCTTTCTTT
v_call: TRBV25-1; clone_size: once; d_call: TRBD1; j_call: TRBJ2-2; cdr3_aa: CASSVTGVDTGELFF; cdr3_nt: TGTGCCAGCAGTGTGACAGGGGTCGACACCGGGGAGCTGTTTTTT
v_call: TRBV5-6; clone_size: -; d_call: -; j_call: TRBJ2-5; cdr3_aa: CASSWDTQETQYF; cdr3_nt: TGTGCCAGCAGCTGGGACACCCAAGAGACCCAGTACTTC
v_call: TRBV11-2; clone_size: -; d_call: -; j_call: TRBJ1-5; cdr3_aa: CASCPRGSQPQHF; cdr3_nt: TGTGCCAGCTGCCCGCGGGGTTCTCAGCCCCAGCATTTT
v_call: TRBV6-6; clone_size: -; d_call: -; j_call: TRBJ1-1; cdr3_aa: CASSAGMNTEAFF; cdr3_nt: TGTGCCAGCAGTGCGGGGATGAACACTGAAGCTTTCTTT
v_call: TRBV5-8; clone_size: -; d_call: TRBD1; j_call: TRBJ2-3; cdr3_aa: CASSHRGGTQYF; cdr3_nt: TGTGCCAGCAGTCACAGGGGTGGGACGCAGTATTTT
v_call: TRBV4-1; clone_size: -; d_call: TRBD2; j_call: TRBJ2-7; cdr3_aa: CASSPRAGGEEQYF; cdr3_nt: TGCGCCAGCAGCCCCAGGGCGGGGGGTGAGGAGCAGTACTTC
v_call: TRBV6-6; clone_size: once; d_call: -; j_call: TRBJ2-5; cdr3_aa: CASSYVRVQETQYF; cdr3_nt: TGTGCCAGCAGTTACGTCAGGGTCCAAGAGACCCAGTACTTC
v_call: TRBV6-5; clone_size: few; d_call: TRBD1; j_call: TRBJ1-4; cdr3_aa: CASRVGQGSEKLFF; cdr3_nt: TGTGCCAGCAGGGTTGGACAGGGAAGTGAAAAACTGTTTTTT
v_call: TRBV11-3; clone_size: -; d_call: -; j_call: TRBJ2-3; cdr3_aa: CASGRGSTDTQYF; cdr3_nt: TGTGCCAGCGGGAGGGGGAGCACAGATACGCAGTATTTT
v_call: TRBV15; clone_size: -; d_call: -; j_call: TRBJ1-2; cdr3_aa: CATSRDSSYGYTF; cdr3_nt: TGTGCCACCAGCAGGGACAGTTCTTATGGCTACACCTTC
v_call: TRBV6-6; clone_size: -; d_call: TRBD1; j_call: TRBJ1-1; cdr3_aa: CASRRQGWAEAFF; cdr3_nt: TGTGCCAGCAGGAGACAGGGGTGGGCTGAAGCTTTCTTT
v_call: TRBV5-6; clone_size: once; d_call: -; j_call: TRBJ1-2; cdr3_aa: CASSFKQAYGYTF; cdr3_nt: TGTGCCAGCAGCTTCAAACAGGCCTATGGCTACACCTTC
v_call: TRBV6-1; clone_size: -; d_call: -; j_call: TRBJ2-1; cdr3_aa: CASTQGRGGGEQFF; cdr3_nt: TGTGCCAGCACCCAAGGTCGTGGAGGGGGCGAGCAGTTCTTC
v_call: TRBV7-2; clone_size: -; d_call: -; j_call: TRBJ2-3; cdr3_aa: CASSTTFSGDTQYF; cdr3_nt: TGTGCCAGCAGCACCACCTTTAGCGGAGATACGCAGTATTTT
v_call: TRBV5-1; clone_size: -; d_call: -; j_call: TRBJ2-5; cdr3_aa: CASSLALQGTQYF; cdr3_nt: TGCGCCAGCAGCTTGGCCCTACAGGGGACCCAGTACTTC
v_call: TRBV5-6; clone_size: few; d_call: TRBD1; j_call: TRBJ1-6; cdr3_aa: CASSPRQGAVNSPLHF; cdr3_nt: TGTGCCAGCAGCCCTAGACAGGGGGCGGTGAATTCACCCCTCCACTTT
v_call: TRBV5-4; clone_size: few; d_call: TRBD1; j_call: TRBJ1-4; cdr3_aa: CASSLRGTGPNEKLFF; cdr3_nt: TGTGCCAGCAGCTTGAGGGGGACAGGTCCTAATGAAAAACTGTTTTTT
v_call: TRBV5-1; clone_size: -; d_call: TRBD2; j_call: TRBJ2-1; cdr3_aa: CASSRAGTSSYNEQFF; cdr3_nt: TGCGCCAGCAGCCGGGCCGGGACTAGCTCCTACAATGAGCAGTTCTTC
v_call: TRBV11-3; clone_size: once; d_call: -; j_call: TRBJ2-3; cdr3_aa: CASSADSSTDTQYF; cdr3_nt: TGTGCCAGCAGCGCGGACAGTAGCACAGATACGCAGTATTTT
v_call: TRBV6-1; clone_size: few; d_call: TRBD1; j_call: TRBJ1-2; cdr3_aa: CASSEARDRNYGYTF; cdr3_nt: TGTGCCAGCAGTGAAGCGAGGGACAGGAACTATGGCTACACCTTC
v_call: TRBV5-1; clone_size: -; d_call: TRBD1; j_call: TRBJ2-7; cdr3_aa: CASREGQVASYEQYF; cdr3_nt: TGCGCCAGCAGGGAAGGACAGGTGGCCTCCTACGAGCAGTACTTC
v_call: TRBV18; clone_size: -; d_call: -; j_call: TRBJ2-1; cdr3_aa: CASSPLGGGAEQFF; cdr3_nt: TGTGCCAGCTCACCACTCGGAGGGGGCGCCGAGCAGTTCTTC
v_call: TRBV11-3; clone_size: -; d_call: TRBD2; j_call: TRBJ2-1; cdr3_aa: CASSLGGPSGNEQFF; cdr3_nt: TGTGCCAGCAGCTTAGGTGGGCCTAGCGGGAATGAGCAGTTCTTC
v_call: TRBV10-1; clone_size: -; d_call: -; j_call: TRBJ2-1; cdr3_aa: CASSERQDSYNEQFF; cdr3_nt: TGCGCCAGCAGTGAGCGACAAGACTCCTACAATGAGCAGTTCTTC
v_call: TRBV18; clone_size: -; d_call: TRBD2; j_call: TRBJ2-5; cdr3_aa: CASSPRTSGGPQETQYF; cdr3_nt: TGTGCCAGCTCACCACGGACTAGCGGGGGCCCACAGGAGACCCAGTACTTC
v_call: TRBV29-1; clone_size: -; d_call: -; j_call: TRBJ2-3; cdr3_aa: CSVREGASLGTDTQYF; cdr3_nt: TGCAGCGTTCGTGAAGGGGCAAGTCTCGGCACAGATACGCAGTATTTT
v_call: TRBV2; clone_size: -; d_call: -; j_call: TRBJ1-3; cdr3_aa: CASRTESSGNTIYF; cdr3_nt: TGTGCCAGCAGGACGGAGAGCTCTGGAAACACCATATATTTT
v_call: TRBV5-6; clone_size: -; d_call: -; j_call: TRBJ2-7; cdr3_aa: CASSLDGGGPYEQYF; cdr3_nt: TGTGCCAGCAGCTTGGATGGAGGGGGCCCCTACGAGCAGTACTTC
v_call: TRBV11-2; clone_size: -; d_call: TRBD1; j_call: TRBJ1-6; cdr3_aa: CASSLGRTGGSAPLHF; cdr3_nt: TGTGCCAGCAGCTTAGGCCGGACAGGGGGATCGGCACCCCTCCACTTT
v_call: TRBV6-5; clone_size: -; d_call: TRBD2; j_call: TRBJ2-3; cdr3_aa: CASRVAGGEADTQYF; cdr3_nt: TGTGCCAGCAGGGTAGCGGGGGGGGAGGCAGATACGCAGTATTTT
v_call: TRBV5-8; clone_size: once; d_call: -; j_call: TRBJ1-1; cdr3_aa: CASSLVRGNTEAFF; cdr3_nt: TGTGCCAGCAGCTTGGTCCGGGGGAACACTGAAGCTTTCTTT
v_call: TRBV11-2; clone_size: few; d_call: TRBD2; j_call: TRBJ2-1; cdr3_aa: CASSLGTRTNEQFF; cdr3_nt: TGTGCCAGCAGCTTAGGGACTAGGACGAATGAGCAGTTCTTC
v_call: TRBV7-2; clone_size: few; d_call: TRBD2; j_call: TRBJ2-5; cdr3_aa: CASSSQSGVETQYF; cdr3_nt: TGTGCCAGCAGCTCCCAAAGCGGGGTGGAGACCCAGTACTTC
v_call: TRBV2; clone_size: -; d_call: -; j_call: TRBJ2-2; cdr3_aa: CASSEGTLNTGELFF; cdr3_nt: TGTGCCAGCAGTGAAGGGACACTGAACACCGGGGAGCTGTTTTTT
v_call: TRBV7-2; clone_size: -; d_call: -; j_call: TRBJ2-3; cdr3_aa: CASSLMVGADTQYF; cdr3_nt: TGTGCCAGCTCCCTGATGGTAGGGGCAGATACGCAGTATTTT
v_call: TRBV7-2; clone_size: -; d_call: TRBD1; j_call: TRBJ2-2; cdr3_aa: CASSSRDRGSGELFF; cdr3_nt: TGTGCCAGCAGCTCCCGGGACAGGGGTTCCGGGGAGCTGTTTTTT
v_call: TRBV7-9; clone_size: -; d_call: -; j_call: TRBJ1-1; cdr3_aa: CASSFVGAGTEAFF; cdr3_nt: TGTGCCAGCAGCTTTGTGGGGGCCGGCACTGAAGCTTTCTTT
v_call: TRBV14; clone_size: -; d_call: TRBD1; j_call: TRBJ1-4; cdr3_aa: CASSQSQGGKLFF; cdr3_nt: TGTGCCAGCAGCCAGAGTCAGGGGGGAAAACTGTTTTTT
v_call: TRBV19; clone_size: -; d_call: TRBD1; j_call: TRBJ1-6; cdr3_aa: CASSIDRVPTYNSPLHF; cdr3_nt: TGTGCCAGTAGCATCGACAGGGTCCCTACCTATAATTCACCCCTCCACTTT
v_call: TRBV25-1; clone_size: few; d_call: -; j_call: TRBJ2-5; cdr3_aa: CASTSMTAFQETQYF; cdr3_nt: TGTGCCAGCACGTCAATGACAGCATTCCAAGAGACCCAGTACTTC
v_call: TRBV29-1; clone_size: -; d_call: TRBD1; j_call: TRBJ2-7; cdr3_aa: CSVRTGANEQYF; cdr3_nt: TGCAGCGTCCGAACAGGGGCCAACGAGCAGTACTTC